Included here is one TCR beta chain sequence, with context. No antigen is known for it. This sample is part of a study of response to subunit inactivated influenza vaccine. TCRdb passed the RT-PCR reads through MiXCR, listing each CDR3 protein once. The sample includes 860,000 or so distinct CDR3 sequences, about 20% of them seen just once. Per germline, CDR1 LGHDT and CDR2 YNNKEL (reference sequence). This CDR3 contains 15 residues. V was clipped by 4 bases and J by 3 bases; unmatched bases: 6. Study-level findings and limits: With each seasonal influenza vaccination, the authors suggested, few new T cells are recruited.

The sequence derives from a man aged 50-59 years who received an inactivated influenza vaccine. The chain recombines TRBV3-1 with TRBJ2-7, with 10 bases that match TRBD2. The sample consisted of PBMCs from blood, taken roughly 5 days after vaccination. The CDR3 sequence is CASSPGTSAYYEQYF. The CDR3 nucleotides are TGTGCCAGCAGCCCCGGGACTAGCGCCTACTACGAGCAGTACTTC.